These 8 T cell receptor beta chains came from one sample sequenced in a study of immune cell composition in non-small cell lung cancer. Profiled with immunoSEQ multiplex PCR; TCRdb holds only in-frame clones, not every one. The sample lists about 3,000 clones; roughly 74% were seen once. Sequences were obtained from lung tumor tissue. The receptor set was obtained from a human donor with non-small cell lung cancer.

This clone was counted between two and nine times. V gene TRBV5-1 combines with J gene TRBJ2-1, with D unresolved. The CDR3 loop spans 18 amino acids. With 0 bases removed from V and 1 base from J, the gap between germline ends came to 17 bases. Germline V CDR1 and CDR2: SGHRS, YFSETQ. The CDR3 nucleotides read TGCGCCAGCAGCTTGGGGGCAGTCCACCGTGGTTCCTACAATGAGCAGTTCTTC. Translated: CASSLGAVHRGSYNEQFF.

This chain uses TRBV7-2 with TRBJ2-5; tentative D call: TRBD2 (6 bases). CDR3 size: 13 residues. The germline V gene encodes CDR1 SGHTA and CDR2 FQGNSA. V gave up 5 bases and J gave up 4 bases, with 11 bases separating them. CDR3 sequence (DNA): TGTGCCAGCAGCCTCACGGAGGGAGAGACCCAGTACTTC. This encodes CASSLTEGETQYF.

The rearrangement joins TRBV9 to TRBJ2-5; 9 bases match TRBD1. Germline V CDR1 and CDR2: SGDLS, YYNGEE. J gave up 5 bases and V 2 bases, and 7 bases lay outside the gene matches. The CDR3 loop spans 15 amino acids. Here the CDR3 DNA reads TGTGCCAGCAGCGTTAGACAGGGGGGTTCCGAGACCCAGTACTTC. This encodes CASSVRQGGSETQYF.

Remarks on this clone: Other DNA sequences from this sample encode an identical CDR3 as well. This chain uses TRBV5-5 with TRBJ1-2, with TRBD1 matching over 7 bases. Germline V gives CDR1 SGHKS, CDR2 YYEKEE (reference sequence). This CDR3 is 14 amino acids long. Trimming at V came to 0 bases and at J to 7 bases, leaving 6 bases not matched to a gene. The CDR3 DNA reads as TGTGCCAGCAGCTTGGCCAAGGGGGCCTTTGGCTACACCTTC. Translation gives CASSLAKGAFGYTF.

This chain joins TRBV4-2 and TRBJ1-2; D ambiguous. Trimming left V 1 base short and J 6 bases short, with 18 bases between. The CDR3 runs 16 residues. Germline V gene data show CDR1 as LGHNA and CDR2 as YNFKEQ. The CDR3 region is CASSQVKQPPTDGYTF. Written as DNA, the CDR3 is TGTGCCAGCAGCCAAGTAAAACAGCCGCCAACTGATGGCTACACCTTC.

The CDR3 sequence: CASSQDYQLQGTSTDTQYF. The CDR3 nucleotides are TGCGCCAGCAGCCAAGACTACCAATTACAGGGGACTAGCACAGATACGCAGTATTTT. The chain employs TRBV4-3 and TRBJ2-3, with a possible D match to TRBD1 (7 bases). V was pared by 0 bases and J by 0 bases, with 19 bases between. The CDR3 consists of 19 residues. Germline CDR1 and CDR2: LGHNA and YSLEER.

This rearrangement joins TRBV30 to TRBJ1-3, with TRBD1 matching over 7 bases. The CDR3 has 15 residues. Germline CDR1 GTSNPN, CDR2 SVGIG (reference sequence). The ends lost 4 bases at V and 2 bases at J; junction bases unmatched: 8. This CDR3 is CAWKRGRIPGNTIYF. CDR3 DNA: TGTGCCTGGAAAAGGGGGCGCATCCCTGGAAACACCATATATTTT.

This clone was observed once. The chain combines TRBV7-2 with TRBJ1-5; D remains ambiguous. The CDR3 extends over 15 amino acids. Deletions cut 4 bases from V and 4 bases from J, with 14 bases between. Germline lookup yields CDR1 SGHTA and CDR2 FQGNSA. The CDR3 region has the DNA TGTGCCAGCAGCTCCCTCCCCCCCCCTAATCAGCCCCAGCATTTT. This gives the protein CASSSLPPPNQPQHF.